These 27 T cell receptor beta chains were all obtained from the same sample, sequenced in a study of T cell responses to AZD1222 COVID-19 vaccine. TCRdb's copy holds only in-frame clones and misses some; the assay was immunoSEQ multiplex PCR. The profile shows fewer than 150,000 clones, approximately 90% of them singletons. This sample comprised peripheral blood, obtained 28 days after the second AZD1222 dose. The receptors were sampled from an adult who received the AZD1222 COVID-19 vaccine.

CDR3 nucleotide sequence: TGTGCCAGTGACGGGGGATCTGGAAACACCATATATTTT. It specifies CASDGGSGNTIYF. This sequence joins TRBV2 and TRBJ1-3; perhaps TRBD1 as D (5 bases). The CDR3 is made up of 13 amino acids. Germline CDR1 and CDR2: SNHLY and FYNNEI. V gave up 9 bases and J gave up 1 base, with 10 bases separating them.

This sequence joins TRBV5-8 and TRBJ2-5; D assignment may be TRBD1 or TRBD2 (5 bases each). CDR1 and CDR2 from the germline V gene are SGHTS and YDEGEE. This CDR3 has 15 amino acids. The V and J ends lost 4 bases and 4 bases respectively, with 17 bases between them. The CDR3 here is CASSMLGARGETQYF. The CDR3 DNA sequence: TGTGCCAGCAGCATGCTCGGGGCCCGGGGAGAGACCCAGTACTTC.

The genes are TRBV27 and TRBJ1-4, with 8 bases that match TRBD1. Germline V gene lookup returns CDR1 MNHEY and CDR2 SMNVEV (reference sequence). V shed 6 bases and J 11 bases; nucleotides not matched to a gene: 11. The CDR3 runs 14 residues. DNA for the CDR3: TGTGCCAGCAGGGCAGGGGGCTCCTCCCAGAAACTGTTTTTT. Its translation is CASRAGGSSQKLFF.

The rearrangement joins TRBV7-3 to TRBJ2-6; no clear D. Trimming stripped 3 bases from V and 3 bases from J, with 3 bases between. The CDR3 sequence is 13 residues long. CDR1 is SGHTA and CDR2 is FQGTGA in the germline V gene. The CDR3 nucleotides are TGTGCCAGCAGCTTCGGTGGGGCCAACGTCCTGACTTTC. This encodes CASSFGGANVLTF.

As regards this clone: The junction shows a germline mismatch at one end, possibly a read error. The chain combines TRBV10-3 with TRBJ2-3, with 7 bases lining up with TRBD2. Germline lookup yields CDR1 ENHRY and CDR2 SYGVKD. This CDR3 spans 16 amino acids. The CDR3 DNA sequence: TGTGCCACCAGTAAAAGCGGGGCAGGAGGCACAGATACGCAGTATTTT. It is translated as CATSKSGAGGTDTQYF.

The chain recombines TRBV6-5 with TRBJ1-6, with D uncertain. The germline V gene has CDR1 MNHEY and CDR2 SVGAGI. The CDR3 extends over 15 amino acids. Trimming cost V 0 bases and J 6 bases, with 9 bases left between them. In DNA form, the CDR3 reads TGTGCCAGCAGTTACTCGAACAGCCTTAATTCACCCCTCCACTTT. Residues: CASSYSNSLNSPLHF.

This chain connects TRBV15 to TRBJ2-5, with D uncertain. The CDR3 consists of 11 residues. CDR1 and CDR2 from the germline V gene are LNHNV and YYDKDF (reference sequence). V dropped 8 bases and J dropped 4 bases, with 8 bases sitting between them. CDR3 DNA sequence: TGTGCCACCTTCAGGCGAGAGACCCAGTACTTC. Amino acid sequence: CATFRRETQYF. Full variable domain (rest looked up from reference TRBV15 and TRBJ2-5): DAMVIQNPRYQVTQFGKPVTLSCSQTLNHNVMYWYQQKSSQAPKLLFHYYDKDFNNEADTPDNFQSRRPNTSFCFLDIRSPGLGDTAMYLCATFRRETQYFGPGTRLLVL.

The chain carries TRBV3-1 (or the pseudogene TRBV3-2) and TRBJ2-5; the D gene is possibly TRBD2 (5 bases). The CDR3 has 15 amino acids. The germline V gene encodes CDR1 LGHDT and CDR2 YNNKEL (reference sequence). Trimming stripped 3 bases from V and 5 bases from J, with 16 bases between. CDR3 sequence: CASSQRVGSFETQYF. The CDR3 DNA follows: TGTGCCAGCAGCCAGAGGGTCGGATCATTTGAGACCCAGTACTTC.

The chain couples TRBV12-5 to TRBJ2-3; D gene ambiguous. CDR3 size: 12 residues. Trimming shortened V by 7 bases and J by 6 bases, and 11 bases separated the two germline ends. Germline CDR1 LGHNT, CDR2 FRNRAP. The CDR3 spells CASALWVDTQYF. The CDR3 region has the DNA TGTGCTAGTGCGTTGTGGGTGGATACGCAGTATTTT.

The chain couples TRBV20-1 to TRBJ1-2; D not resolved. The CDR3 has 12 amino acids. V was trimmed by 3 bases and J by 2 bases, leaving 7 bases between them. The germline CDR1 and CDR2 sequences are DFQATT and SNEGSKA (reference sequence). The CDR3 nucleotides read TGCAGTGCTAGTATGCGGAACTATGGCTACACCTTC. This codes for CSASMRNYGYTF.

CDR3: CASSYGEGGRSPLHF. CDR3 in DNA: TGTGCCAGCAGTTACGGGGAGGGGGGCCGCTCACCCCTCCACTTT. The chain uses TRBV6-5 and TRBJ1-6; possible D gene TRBD1, 6 bases. Germline V lookup: CDR1 MNHEY, CDR2 SVGAGI. CDR3 length: 15 amino acids. V lost 2 bases and J 10 bases, leaving 15 bases between the germline ends.

This chain connects TRBV2 to TRBJ1-2; D gene uncertain. Deletions cut 3 bases from V and 5 bases from J, with 7 bases between. The CDR3 is 12 amino acids. Looked up from germline, CDR1 is SNHLY and CDR2 is FYNNEI. CDR3 sequence: CASSDEGYGYTF. The CDR3 DNA follows: TGTGCCAGCAGTGATGAGGGATATGGCTACACCTTC.

The rearrangement uses TRBV5-1 and TRBJ2-1; D is ambiguous. V lost 1 base and J lost 12, with 14 bases in between. Germline loops: CDR1 SGHRS, CDR2 YFSETQ. CDR3 length equals 13 residues. The CDR3 here is CASSLNRQPGQFF. CDR3 bases: TGCGCCAGCAGCTTGAACAGACAACCGGGGCAGTTCTTC.

The chain has TRBV2 and TRBJ1-6; perhaps TRBD1 as D (5 bases). V was trimmed by 8 bases and J by 10 bases, leaving 24 bases between them. CDR1 and CDR2 (germline): SNHLY, FYNNEI. This CDR3 has 16 amino acids. CDR3 residues: CASLSRGSPPRSPLHF. In DNA, the CDR3 is TGTGCCAGCCTCTCTCGGGGCAGCCCGCCTCGATCACCCCTCCACTTT.

The chain recombines TRBV18 with TRBJ1-2, with 7 bases matching TRBD1. V lost 5 bases and J lost 5; bases outside the gene matches: 14. From germline, CDR1 is KGHSH and CDR2 LQKENI. The CDR3 has 16 residues. This chain's CDR3 is CASSSTTGQDPYGYTF. CDR3 DNA: TGTGCCAGCTCATCAACGACAGGGCAGGACCCTTATGGCTACACCTTC.

The chain combines TRBV6-5 with TRBJ1-5, with D perhaps matching TRBD1 (5 bases). The CDR3 loop spans 13 amino acids. Germline lookup yields CDR1 MNHEY and CDR2 SVGAGI. V was trimmed by 6 bases and J by 9 bases, leaving 15 bases between them. The CDR3 sequence is CASREGPRLPQHF. The CDR3 DNA sequence: TGTGCCAGCAGAGAGGGGCCCCGCCTGCCCCAGCATTTT.

CDR3 amino acids: CASSPLAHVGTKSNSPLHF. The CDR3 nucleotides read TGTGCCAGCTCACCACTGGCGCATGTAGGCACAAAATCTAATTCACCCCTCCACTTT. The chain links TRBV18 to TRBJ1-6; D remains ambiguous. The V end was cut by 1 base, the J end by 6 bases, with 22 bases between. Germline V gene sequence: CDR1 KGHSH, CDR2 LQKENI. The length of the CDR3 is 19 residues.

J is TRBJ2-1 and V is TRBV7-9; 8 nucleotides agree with TRBD1. Germline V gives CDR1 SEHNR, CDR2 FQNEAQ (reference sequence). With V trimmed by 2 bases and J by 6 bases, 6 bases remained unmatched. The CDR3 is 15 residues long. CDR3: CASSLFWGQANEQFF. The CDR3 nucleotides read TGTGCCAGCAGCTTATTTTGGGGACAGGCCAATGAGCAGTTCTTC.

The genes are TRBV28 and TRBJ2-1; 14 nucleotides align to TRBD2. Germline CDR1 reads MDHEN; CDR2 reads SYDVKM. V was clipped by 5 bases and J by 2 bases; unmatched bases: 5. The CDR3 extends over 17 amino acids. The DNA for the CDR3 is TGTGCCAGCAGTACCGGACTAGCGGGAGGCCCCTACAATGAGCAGTTCTTC. Amino acids: CASSTGLAGGPYNEQFF.

This clone was seen only once. The chain carries TRBV7-2 and TRBJ2-3; D remains ambiguous. V shed 1 base and J shed 2 bases, with 13 bases lying between them. This CDR3 comprises 16 residues. The V gene's germline CDR1 is SGHTA and CDR2 FQGNSA. The CDR3 DNA reads as TGTGCCAGCAGCTTAGGGTCCTTCGGCTTCACAGATACGCAGTATTTT. It translates to CASSLGSFGFTDTQYF.

The V and J genes are TRBV5-1 and TRBJ1-1; D gene ambiguous. Trimming removed 0 bases from V and 5 bases from J, with 11 bases in between. Germline CDR1 SGHRS, CDR2 YFSETQ. The CDR3 length is 14 residues. CDR3 bases: TGCGCCAGCAGCTTGGTGCTCGATGGGACTGAAGCTTTCTTT. Protein sequence: CASSLVLDGTEAFF.

The J gene is TRBJ2-1, the V gene TRBV30; the D gene is possibly TRBD2 (6 bases). The germline gives CDR1 GTSNPN, CDR2 SVGIG (reference sequence). The V end lost 2 bases, the J end lost 9 bases, and 8 bases lay between the germline ends. The CDR3 is 11 residues long. The CDR3 DNA reads TGTGCCTGGAGTACCGGGAGTGAGCAGTTCTTC. This codes for CAWSTGSEQFF.

V usage is TRBV28 and J usage is TRBJ1-5, with D uncertain. Germline assignment: CDR1 MDHEN and CDR2 SYDVKM. The CDR3 is 14 amino acids. Between the trimmed V and J ends, which lost 3 bases and 6 bases, there was a span of 12 bases. The CDR3 DNA follows: TGTGCCAGCAGTTTCCGAGGGATCGGTCAGCCCCAGCATTTT. Its translation: CASSFRGIGQPQHF.

This CDR3 reads CASSMGLAEDAYEQYF. The CDR3 DNA reads as TGTGCCAGTAGTATGGGGCTAGCGGAGGATGCCTACGAGCAGTACTTC. This rearrangement joins TRBV19 to TRBJ2-7; 7 nucleotides align to TRBD2. The V gene end was trimmed by 3 bases and the J gene end by 2 bases; junction bases not matched to a gene: 10. The germline gives CDR1 LNHDA, CDR2 SQIVND (reference sequence). The CDR3 loop spans 16 amino acids.

This clone was recorded once. This chain joins TRBV28 and TRBJ1-4; D ambiguous. Germline V gives CDR1 MDHEN, CDR2 SYDVKM. Trimming removed 5 bases at V and 7 bases at J, with 14 bases between. The CDR3 is 14 amino acids. In DNA form, the CDR3 reads TGTGCCAGCAGTGATTCAACCCGAACTGAAAAACTGTTTTTT. This codes for CASSDSTRTEKLFF.

This clone was observed a handful of times. CDR3 sequence reads: CASSQDRAYEQYF. The CDR3 DNA follows: TGTGCCAGCAGTCAGGACAGGGCCTACGAGCAGTACTTC. This chain uses TRBV27 with TRBJ2-7, with 8 bases identical to TRBD1. V gave up 5 bases and J gave up 2 bases; unmatched junction bases: 2. The CDR3 is made up of 13 amino acids. Germline lookup yields CDR1 MNHEY and CDR2 SMNVEV (reference sequence).

This clone was seen a handful of times. V is TRBV19 and J is TRBJ2-6, with 9 positions matching TRBD1. The germline gives CDR1 LNHDA, CDR2 SQIVND (reference sequence). The CDR3 has 14 amino acids. The ends lost 8 bases at V and 1 base at J; junction bases unmatched: 0. The CDR3 protein is CASGTGSGANVLTF. Here the CDR3 DNA reads TGTGCCAGTGGGACAGGGTCTGGGGCCAACGTCCTGACTTTC.